This record covers a single T cell receptor beta chain. The antigen is not known. Profiled with immunoSEQ multiplex PCR; TCRdb holds only in-frame clones, not every one. The sample carries some 50,000 clones, 92% recorded once. This entry belongs to a study of a mutant IDH1 vaccine in newly diagnosed glioma. Overall study context: Vaccinations were initiated 4-6 weeks following radiotherapy alone, or were given together with temozolomide cycles. The timing of visit V12 was week 35, and that of visit V13 was week 47.

The time point: week 35, safety follow-up. Mutant IDH1 20-mer peptide, at 300 ug, made up each vaccine dose, with topical imiquimod. Patients in the study were vaccinated eight times, receiving shots in weeks 1, 3, 5, 7, 11, 15, 19 and 23. Germline lookup yields CDR1 SEHNR and CDR2 FQNEAQ (reference sequence). The CDR3 spans 14 residues. V was cut by 7 bases and J by 0 bases, with 12 bases left in between. The sample here was PBMCs, taken from a glioma patient whose treatment included an IDH1 peptide vaccine. The chain uses TRBV7-9 and TRBJ2-5; D might be TRBD1 (6 bases). The receptor was isolated from a man aged 50 to 60 with glioma. In nucleotides, the CDR3 is TGTGCCAGCAAACAACAGGGAGACCAAGAGACCCAGTACTTC. Residues: CASKQQGDQETQYF.